A selection of T cell receptor beta chains follows, all from one sample in a study of blood T cell repertoires in COVID-19. This table comes from immunoSEQ multiplex PCR, and its TCRdb copy is limited to in-frame clones, with some not included. The table shows hundreds of thousands of clones, with over 80% occurring only once. Material: peripheral blood. The receptors originated from a man aged 40-49 years with acute or convalescent COVID-19. The CDR3 runs from the conserved cysteine through the conserved F or W. A D gene is named only where the DNA matches it firmly. Part of the rows lack a size; the others show once, few, many or a class for expanded clones.

j_call: TRBJ1-1
v_call: TRBV29-1
clone_size: NA
d_call: NA
cdr3_nt: TGCAGCGTTGAAGGATGGGGGCGCACTGAAGCTTTCTTT
cdr3_aa: CSVEGWGRTEAFF

j_call: TRBJ2-1
v_call: TRBV7-8
clone_size: NA
d_call: NA
cdr3_nt: TGTGCCAGCGGCGAGGGAGGAACTTACAATGAGCAGTTCTTC
cdr3_aa: CASGEGGTYNEQFF

j_call: TRBJ1-2
v_call: TRBV12-5
clone_size: NA
d_call: TRBD1
cdr3_nt: TGTGCTAGTGGTTTAGACAGGGGGCAAAACTATGGCTACACCTTC
cdr3_aa: CASGLDRGQNYGYTF

j_call: TRBJ1-1
v_call: TRBV13
clone_size: NA
d_call: TRBD1
cdr3_nt: TGTGCCAGCAGCCGAGGGGGGACAGGGCGCACTGAAGCTTTCTTT
cdr3_aa: CASSRGGTGRTEAFF

j_call: TRBJ2-1
v_call: TRBV5-4
clone_size: NA
d_call: TRBD2
cdr3_nt: TGTGCCAGCAGCTTGGAGACTAGCGGGAGGCATGAGCAGTTCTTC
cdr3_aa: CASSLETSGRHEQFF

j_call: TRBJ2-3
v_call: TRBV5-1
clone_size: NA
d_call: NA
cdr3_nt: TGCGCCAGCAGCTTAGAGGCGGTAGCGAGCACAGATACGCAGTATTTT
cdr3_aa: CASSLEAVASTDTQYF

j_call: TRBJ2-6
v_call: TRBV7-6
clone_size: once
d_call: NA
cdr3_nt: TGTGCCAGCAGCATAAATTGGGGCAATTCAGGGGCCAACGTCCTGACTTTC
cdr3_aa: CASSINWGNSGANVLTF

j_call: TRBJ1-4
v_call: TRBV19
clone_size: NA
d_call: NA
cdr3_nt: TGTGCCAGTAGTATGGGGAGGGAAAGTGGAAAACTGTTTTTT
cdr3_aa: CASSMGRESGKLFF

j_call: TRBJ2-2
v_call: TRBV3-1/TRBV3-2
clone_size: once
d_call: TRBD1
cdr3_nt: TGTGCCAGCAGCCCCAGAAAACAGGGGGCGAACACCGGGGAGCTGTTTTTT
cdr3_aa: CASSPRKQGANTGELFF

j_call: TRBJ2-3
v_call: TRBV6-6
clone_size: NA
d_call: TRBD2
cdr3_nt: TGTGCCAGCAGTCCCCGCGGACTAGCGGGAAACACCTTCGTTAGCACAGATACGCAGTATTTT
cdr3_aa: CASSPRGLAGNTFVSTDTQYF

j_call: TRBJ2-7
v_call: TRBV7-9
clone_size: NA
d_call: TRBD1
cdr3_nt: TGTGCCAGCAGCCCGTCGTTAGGGACAGGGTACGAGCAGTACTTC
cdr3_aa: CASSPSLGTGYEQYF

j_call: TRBJ1-5
v_call: TRBV25-1
clone_size: NA
d_call: TRBD1
cdr3_nt: TGTGCCAGCAGTGACTCAGGGGGCGGTCAGCCCCAGCATTTT
cdr3_aa: CASSDSGGGQPQHF

j_call: TRBJ2-1
v_call: TRBV3-1/TRBV3-2
clone_size: NA
d_call: TRBD2
cdr3_nt: TGTGCCAGCAGCCACAATAGCGGGAGGGCCCTGTTAGTGGGGAAGTTCTTC
cdr3_aa: CASSHNSGRALLVGKFF

j_call: TRBJ2-3
v_call: TRBV30
clone_size: once
d_call: TRBD1
cdr3_nt: TGTGCCTGGGCGACAGGGGCAGATACGCAGTATTTT
cdr3_aa: CAWATGADTQYF

j_call: TRBJ2-7
v_call: TRBV5-1
clone_size: NA
d_call: TRBD1
cdr3_nt: TGCGCCAGCAGCTTGGAGGGGGCTACGCACTACGAGCAGTACTTC
cdr3_aa: CASSLEGATHYEQYF

j_call: TRBJ2-2
v_call: TRBV29-1
clone_size: NA
d_call: NA
cdr3_nt: TGCAGCGTTGATAAGGGGTTCGCCGGGGAGCTGTTTTTT
cdr3_aa: CSVDKGFAGELFF

j_call: TRBJ1-2
v_call: TRBV7-2
clone_size: NA
d_call: NA
cdr3_nt: TGTGCCAGCAGCTTTCGGTTCGGGTACACCTTC
cdr3_aa: CASSFRFGYTF

j_call: TRBJ2-1
v_call: TRBV9
clone_size: NA
d_call: TRBD2
cdr3_nt: TGTGCCAGCAGCTGGACTAGCGGGAGGGCCGGGTATGATGAGCAGTTCTTC
cdr3_aa: CASSWTSGRAGYDEQFF

j_call: TRBJ2-7
v_call: TRBV5-5
clone_size: NA
d_call: NA
cdr3_nt: TGTGCCAGCAGCTTATTCCTAGCGAGATCCTACGAGCAGTACTTC
cdr3_aa: CASSLFLARSYEQYF

j_call: TRBJ1-1
v_call: TRBV29-1
clone_size: NA
d_call: NA
cdr3_nt: TGCAGCGTTGAGAGGGCTACTGAAGCTTTCTTT
cdr3_aa: CSVERATEAFF

j_call: TRBJ1-1
v_call: TRBV19
clone_size: NA
d_call: TRBD1
cdr3_nt: TGTGCCAGTAGTATTCAGGGGGGCACTGAAGCTTTCTTT
cdr3_aa: CASSIQGGTEAFF

j_call: TRBJ1-5
v_call: TRBV6-2/TRBV6-3
clone_size: NA
d_call: NA
cdr3_nt: TGTGCCAGCAGTTATGCAGGTAGCAATCAGCCCCAGCATTTT
cdr3_aa: CASSYAGSNQPQHF

j_call: TRBJ1-3
v_call: TRBV7-9
clone_size: NA
d_call: NA
cdr3_nt: TGTGCCAGCAGCTCCGACAGGCCCCAGAACACCATATATTTT
cdr3_aa: CASSSDRPQNTIYF

j_call: TRBJ1-5
v_call: TRBV10-3
clone_size: NA
d_call: NA
cdr3_nt: TGTGCCATCAGTGAGGCGCATCAGCCCCAGCATTTT
cdr3_aa: CAISEAHQPQHF

j_call: TRBJ2-3
v_call: TRBV6-5
clone_size: NA
d_call: TRBD2
cdr3_nt: TGTGCCAGCAGTACCCTAGCGGAGCGGCAGTATTTT
cdr3_aa: CASSTLAERQYF

j_call: TRBJ2-1
v_call: TRBV6-1
clone_size: NA
d_call: TRBD2
cdr3_nt: TGTGCCAGCAGTGAAAGTCTAGCGGGAGGGTACAATGAGCAGTTCTTC
cdr3_aa: CASSESLAGGYNEQFF

j_call: TRBJ1-4
v_call: TRBV7-8
clone_size: NA
d_call: NA
cdr3_nt: TGTGCCAGCAGCCCAGGTGAAAAACTGTTTTTT
cdr3_aa: CASSPGEKLFF

j_call: TRBJ1-6
v_call: TRBV30
clone_size: NA
d_call: TRBD1
cdr3_nt: TGTGCCTGGAGCTCTCCGGGACAGAATTCACCCCTCCACTTT
cdr3_aa: CAWSSPGQNSPLHF

j_call: TRBJ1-2
v_call: TRBV27
clone_size: NA
d_call: NA
cdr3_nt: TGTGCCAGCAGTTCTACAGGTTACTTGATCTATGGCTACACCTTC
cdr3_aa: CASSSTGYLIYGYTF

j_call: TRBJ2-7
v_call: TRBV18
clone_size: NA
d_call: TRBD2
cdr3_nt: TGTGCCAGCTCACCACAGAGCGGGAGGACCTACGAGCAGTACTTC
cdr3_aa: CASSPQSGRTYEQYF

j_call: TRBJ2-7
v_call: TRBV11-3
clone_size: few
d_call: TRBD2
cdr3_nt: TGTGCCAGCAGTTCCGGACCGGGACTAGGCAACGAGCAGTACTTC
cdr3_aa: CASSSGPGLGNEQYF

j_call: TRBJ1-4
v_call: TRBV25-1
clone_size: NA
d_call: TRBD1
cdr3_nt: TGTGCCAGCACGGACAGGGGTAATGAAAAACTGTTTTTT
cdr3_aa: CASTDRGNEKLFF

j_call: TRBJ1-2
v_call: TRBV27
clone_size: NA
d_call: TRBD1
cdr3_nt: TGTGCCAGCTATGCAGGGGGGTATGGCTACACCTTC
cdr3_aa: CASYAGGYGYTF

j_call: TRBJ1-2
v_call: TRBV19
clone_size: NA
d_call: NA
cdr3_nt: TGTGCCAGTAGTATTAGCAGGGACTATGGCTACACCTTC
cdr3_aa: CASSISRDYGYTF

j_call: TRBJ1-1
v_call: TRBV3-1/TRBV3-2
clone_size: once
d_call: TRBD1
cdr3_nt: TGTGCCAGCAGCCCACGAGGACAGGGAAGAACTGAAGCTTTCTTT
cdr3_aa: CASSPRGQGRTEAFF

j_call: TRBJ1-5
v_call: TRBV19
clone_size: few
d_call: NA
cdr3_nt: TGTGCCAGTAGTACAGGGGTGGGGCATCAGCCCCAGCATTTT
cdr3_aa: CASSTGVGHQPQHF

j_call: TRBJ2-1
v_call: TRBV9
clone_size: NA
d_call: TRBD2
cdr3_nt: TGTGCCAGCAGCGTAGATAGCGGGGCCAACAATGAGCAGTTCTTC
cdr3_aa: CASSVDSGANNEQFF

j_call: TRBJ1-3
v_call: TRBV11-3
clone_size: NA
d_call: TRBD1
cdr3_nt: TGTGCCAGCAGCTTAGGGACAGGATACTCTGGAAACACCATATATTTT
cdr3_aa: CASSLGTGYSGNTIYF

j_call: TRBJ2-3
v_call: TRBV10-3
clone_size: NA
d_call: TRBD2
cdr3_nt: TGTGCCATCAGAAGCGGGGAGAGGACAGATACGCAGTATTTT
cdr3_aa: CAIRSGERTDTQYF

j_call: TRBJ1-1
v_call: TRBV7-7
clone_size: NA
d_call: NA
cdr3_nt: TGTGCCAGCAGCTTCGGTAGGGGCACTGAAGCTTTCTTT
cdr3_aa: CASSFGRGTEAFF

j_call: TRBJ2-5
v_call: TRBV6-4
clone_size: NA
d_call: TRBD1
cdr3_nt: TGTGCCAGCAGTGACACTCCTGGGACAGGACAAGAGACCCAGTACTTC
cdr3_aa: CASSDTPGTGQETQYF

j_call: TRBJ2-5
v_call: TRBV7-9
clone_size: NA
d_call: NA
cdr3_nt: TGTGCCAGCAGCGCGCACAGACAAGAGACCCAGTACTTC
cdr3_aa: CASSAHRQETQYF

j_call: TRBJ1-4
v_call: TRBV4-1
clone_size: NA
d_call: NA
cdr3_nt: TGCGCCAGCAGCCAAGAACGCGTTTCGGGGGGTAATGAAAAACTGTTTTTT
cdr3_aa: CASSQERVSGGNEKLFF

j_call: TRBJ2-1
v_call: TRBV2
clone_size: NA
d_call: TRBD1
cdr3_nt: TGTGCCAGCAGAGTTGACAGGGTCGACAATGAGCAGTTCTTC
cdr3_aa: CASRVDRVDNEQFF

j_call: TRBJ1-2
v_call: TRBV5-4
clone_size: NA
d_call: NA
cdr3_nt: TGTGCCAGCAGCTTGAACAGGGATTTTGGTAACTATGGCTACACCTTC
cdr3_aa: CASSLNRDFGNYGYTF

j_call: TRBJ1-1
v_call: TRBV5-4
clone_size: few
d_call: TRBD1
cdr3_nt: TGTGCCAGCAGCTTGAACAGGGGCCCTGAAGCTTTCTTT
cdr3_aa: CASSLNRGPEAFF

j_call: TRBJ2-2
v_call: TRBV28
clone_size: NA
d_call: TRBD1
cdr3_nt: TGTGCCAGCAGTTACGGACAGGGGGCTTTTGGCGGGGAGCTGTTTTTT
cdr3_aa: CASSYGQGAFGGELFF

j_call: TRBJ1-1
v_call: TRBV5-1
clone_size: NA
d_call: TRBD1
cdr3_nt: TGCGCCAGCAGCCCTAGGACAGGGGGCTACACTGAAGCTTTCTTT
cdr3_aa: CASSPRTGGYTEAFF

j_call: TRBJ2-3
v_call: TRBV19
clone_size: NA
d_call: TRBD1
cdr3_nt: TGTGCCAGTAGTGGACAGGGGGCAGGCACAGATACGCAGTATTTT
cdr3_aa: CASSGQGAGTDTQYF

j_call: TRBJ1-1
v_call: TRBV9
clone_size: NA
d_call: NA
cdr3_nt: TGTGCCAGCAGCGTAGCGCCGGGTCAGAACACTGAAGCTTTCTTT
cdr3_aa: CASSVAPGQNTEAFF

j_call: TRBJ1-6
v_call: TRBV5-4
clone_size: NA
d_call: TRBD1
cdr3_nt: TGTGCCAGCAGCCCGTGGACAGGTGGTTCACCCCTCCACTTT
cdr3_aa: CASSPWTGGSPLHF